This section outlines one T cell receptor (beta chain) sequence together with its context. How the authors handled the data: Estimates of nucleated cell counts were drawn from the amplification of reference gene primers. Generated by immunoSEQ multiplex PCR, the TCRdb table keeps only in-frame clones and is missing some. Clone size and V and J calls were adopted from that table, with D and trimming inferred from the DNA. The data hold tens of thousands of clones, with around 88% observed a single time. This specimen belongs to a study of blood T cell repertoires in COVID-19. Study information: Sites across the United States, Italy and Spain contributed samples from acute and convalescent COVID-19. T cells, B-cell-depleted T cells, or PBMCs supplied cDNA or gDNA.

The CDR3 is 15 amino acids. Per germline, CDR1 SGHTA and CDR2 FQGNSA. The trim removed 1 base at V and 6 bases at J, leaving 1 base unmatched. The sequence came from a human donor in a cohort sampled during active COVID-19. J is TRBJ2-2 and V is TRBV7-2, with 11 bases fitting TRBD2. Material: peripheral blood. The chain's CDR3 is CASSLGLAGSGELFF. CDR3 in DNA: TGTGCCAGCAGCTTAGGACTAGCGGGATCCGGGGAGCTGTTTTTT.